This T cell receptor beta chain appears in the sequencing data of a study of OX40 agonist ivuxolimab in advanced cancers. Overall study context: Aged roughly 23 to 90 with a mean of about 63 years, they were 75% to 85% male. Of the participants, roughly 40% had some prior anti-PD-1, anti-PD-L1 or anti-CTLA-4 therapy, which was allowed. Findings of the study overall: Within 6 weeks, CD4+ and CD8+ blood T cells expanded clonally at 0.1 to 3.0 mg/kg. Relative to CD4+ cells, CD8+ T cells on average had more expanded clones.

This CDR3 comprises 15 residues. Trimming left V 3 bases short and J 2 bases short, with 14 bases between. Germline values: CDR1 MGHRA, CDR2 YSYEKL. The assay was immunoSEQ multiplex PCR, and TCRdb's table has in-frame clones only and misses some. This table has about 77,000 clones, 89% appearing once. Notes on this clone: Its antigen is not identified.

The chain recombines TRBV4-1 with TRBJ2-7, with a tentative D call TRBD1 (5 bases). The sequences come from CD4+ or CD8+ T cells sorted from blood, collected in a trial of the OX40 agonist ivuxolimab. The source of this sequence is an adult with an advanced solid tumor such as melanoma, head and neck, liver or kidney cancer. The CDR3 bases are TGCGCCAGCAGCCAGAATACAGGACATGCCTACGAGCAGTACTTC. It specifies CASSQNTGHAYEQYF.